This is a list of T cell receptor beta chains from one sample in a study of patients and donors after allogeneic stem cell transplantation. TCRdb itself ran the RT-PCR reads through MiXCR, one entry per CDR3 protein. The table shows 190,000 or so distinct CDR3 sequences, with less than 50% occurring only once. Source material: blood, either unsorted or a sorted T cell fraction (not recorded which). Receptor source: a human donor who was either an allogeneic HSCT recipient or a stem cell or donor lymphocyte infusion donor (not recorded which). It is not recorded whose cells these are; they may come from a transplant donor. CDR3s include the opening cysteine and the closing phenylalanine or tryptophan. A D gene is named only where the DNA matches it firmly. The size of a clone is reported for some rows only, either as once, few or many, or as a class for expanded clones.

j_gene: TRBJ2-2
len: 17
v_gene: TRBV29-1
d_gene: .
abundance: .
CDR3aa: CSVEDPEDGSNTGELFF
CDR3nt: TGCAGCGTTGAAGATCCTGAAGACGGATCGAACACCGGGGAGCTGTTTTTT

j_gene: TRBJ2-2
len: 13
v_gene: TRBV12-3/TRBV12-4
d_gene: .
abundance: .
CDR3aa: CASSSGVVGELFF
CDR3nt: TGTGCCAGCAGTTCGGGGGTGGTCGGGGAGCTGTTTTTT

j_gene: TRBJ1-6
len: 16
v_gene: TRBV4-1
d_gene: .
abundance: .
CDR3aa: CASSHEPGGQNSPLHF
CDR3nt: TGCGCCAGCAGCCACGAGCCTGGGGGGCAGAATTCACCCCTCCACTTT

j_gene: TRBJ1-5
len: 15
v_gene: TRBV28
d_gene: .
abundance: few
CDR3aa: CASSSSPGERQPQHF
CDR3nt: TGTGCCAGCAGTTCAAGCCCAGGGGAACGGCAGCCCCAGCATTTT

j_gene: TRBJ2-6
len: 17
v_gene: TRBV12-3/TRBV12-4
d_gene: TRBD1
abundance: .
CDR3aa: CASSISDRGTGANVLTF
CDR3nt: TGTGCCAGCAGTATCTCGGACAGGGGAACTGGGGCCAACGTCCTGACTTTC

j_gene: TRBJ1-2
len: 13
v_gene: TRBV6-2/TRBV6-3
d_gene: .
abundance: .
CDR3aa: CASSYRANYGYTF
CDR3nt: TGTGCCAGCAGTTACCGGGCTAACTATGGCTACACCTTC

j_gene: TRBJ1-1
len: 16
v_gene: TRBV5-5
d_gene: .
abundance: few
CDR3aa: CASSYWPGPRHSEAFF
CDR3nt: TGTGCCAGCAGCTATTGGCCGGGACCTCGACACTCTGAAGCTTTCTTT

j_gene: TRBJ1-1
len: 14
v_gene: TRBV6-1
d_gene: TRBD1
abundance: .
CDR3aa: CASITGVMNTEAFF
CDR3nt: TGTGCCAGCATCACAGGGGTGATGAACACTGAAGCTTTCTTT

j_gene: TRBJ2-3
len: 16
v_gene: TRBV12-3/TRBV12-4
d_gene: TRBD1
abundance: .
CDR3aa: CASSLEYTGGADTQYF
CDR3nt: TGTGCCAGCAGTTTAGAGTACACAGGGGGTGCAGATACGCAGTATTTT

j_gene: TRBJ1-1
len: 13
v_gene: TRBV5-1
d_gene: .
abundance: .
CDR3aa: CASSIDSNTEAFF
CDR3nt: TGCGCCAGCAGCATTGACAGTAACACTGAAGCTTTCTTT

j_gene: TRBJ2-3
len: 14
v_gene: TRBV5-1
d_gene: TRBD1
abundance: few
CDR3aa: CASSTGQETDTQYF
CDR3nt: TGCGCCAGCAGCACGGGACAGGAAACAGATACGCAGTATTTT

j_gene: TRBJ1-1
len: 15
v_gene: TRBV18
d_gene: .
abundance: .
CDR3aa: CASSLDLTGNTEAFF
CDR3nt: TGTGCCAGCTCCCTGGACCTGACCGGGAACACTGAAGCTTTCTTT

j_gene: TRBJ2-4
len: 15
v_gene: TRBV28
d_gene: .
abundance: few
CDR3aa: CASSSRPGRKNIQYF
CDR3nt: TGTGCCAGCAGTTCTAGACCGGGACGGAAAAACATTCAGTACTTC

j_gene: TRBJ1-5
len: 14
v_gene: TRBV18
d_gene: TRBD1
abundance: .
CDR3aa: CASSVTGAGQPQHF
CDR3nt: TGTGCCAGCTCAGTGACAGGGGCGGGTCAGCCCCAGCATTTT

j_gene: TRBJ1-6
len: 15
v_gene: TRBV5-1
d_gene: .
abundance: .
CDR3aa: CASTAGDRYNSPLHF
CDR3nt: TGCGCCAGCACCGCAGGCGACCGGTATAATTCACCCCTCCACTTT

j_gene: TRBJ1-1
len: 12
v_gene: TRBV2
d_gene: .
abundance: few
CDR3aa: CASQVFDSEAFF
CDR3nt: TGTGCCAGCCAGGTATTTGACAGTGAAGCTTTCTTT

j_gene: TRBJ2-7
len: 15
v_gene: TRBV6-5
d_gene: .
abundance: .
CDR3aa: CASSYSPNRAYEQYF
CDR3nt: TGTGCCAGCAGTTACTCTCCCAACAGAGCCTACGAGCAGTACTTC

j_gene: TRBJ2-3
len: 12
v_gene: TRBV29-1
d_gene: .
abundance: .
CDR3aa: CSGGEGQGTQYF
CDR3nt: TGCAGCGGGGGCGAGGGGCAGGGTACGCAGTATTTT

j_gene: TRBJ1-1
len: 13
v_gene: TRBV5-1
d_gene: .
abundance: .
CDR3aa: CASSGGLHTEAFF
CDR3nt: TGCGCCAGCAGTGGGGGGCTGCATACTGAAGCTTTCTTT

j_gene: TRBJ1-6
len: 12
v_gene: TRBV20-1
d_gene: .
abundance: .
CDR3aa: CSAGRQAGPLHF
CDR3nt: TGCAGTGCTGGTCGACAGGCTGGACCCCTCCACTTT

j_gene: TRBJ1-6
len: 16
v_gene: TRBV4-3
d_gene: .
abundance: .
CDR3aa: CASSQDLEGAYSPLHF
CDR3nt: TGCGCCAGCAGCCAAGATCTGGAGGGCGCGTATTCACCCCTCCACTTT

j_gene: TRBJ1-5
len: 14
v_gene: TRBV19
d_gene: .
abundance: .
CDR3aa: CASSTPGTHQPQHF
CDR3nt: TGTGCCAGTAGTACGCCCGGGACTCATCAGCCCCAGCATTTT

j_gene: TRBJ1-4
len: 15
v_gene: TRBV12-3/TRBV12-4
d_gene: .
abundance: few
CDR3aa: CASSLFQGSFEKLFF
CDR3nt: TGTGCCAGCAGTTTATTCCAGGGAAGTTTTGAAAAACTGTTTTTT

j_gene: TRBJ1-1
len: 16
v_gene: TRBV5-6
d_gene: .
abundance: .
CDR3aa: CASSVWTAHMNTEAFF
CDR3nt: TGTGCCAGCAGCGTATGGACAGCCCACATGAACACTGAAGCTTTCTTT

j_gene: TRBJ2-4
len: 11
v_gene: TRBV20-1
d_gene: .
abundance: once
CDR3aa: CSGRAKNIQYF
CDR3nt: TGCAGTGGTCGGGCCAAAAACATTCAGTACTTC

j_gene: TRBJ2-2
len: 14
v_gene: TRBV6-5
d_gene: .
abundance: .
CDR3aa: CASTNVRNTGELFF
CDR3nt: TGTGCCAGCACCAACGTTAGGAACACCGGGGAGCTGTTTTTT

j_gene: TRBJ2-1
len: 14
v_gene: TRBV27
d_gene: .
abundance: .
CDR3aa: CASSSRGRGNEQFF
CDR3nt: TGTGCCAGCAGTTCGCGGGGCAGGGGGAATGAGCAGTTCTTC

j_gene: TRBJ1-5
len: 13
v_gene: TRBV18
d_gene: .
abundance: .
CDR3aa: CASSPGPQQPQHF
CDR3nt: TGTGCCAGCTCACCCGGACCGCAACAGCCCCAGCATTTT

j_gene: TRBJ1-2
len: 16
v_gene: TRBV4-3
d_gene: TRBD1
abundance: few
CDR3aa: CASSQVGTGGNYGYTF
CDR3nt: TGCGCCAGCAGCCAAGTGGGGACAGGAGGGAACTATGGCTACACCTTC

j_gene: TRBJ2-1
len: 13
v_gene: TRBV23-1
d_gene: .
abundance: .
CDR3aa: CASPARGNNEQFF
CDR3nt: TGCGCCAGCCCAGCCAGGGGAAACAATGAGCAGTTCTTC

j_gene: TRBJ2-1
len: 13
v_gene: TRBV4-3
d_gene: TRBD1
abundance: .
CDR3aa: CASSQRGLNEQFF
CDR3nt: TGCGCCAGCAGCCAAAGGGGGCTGAATGAGCAGTTCTTC

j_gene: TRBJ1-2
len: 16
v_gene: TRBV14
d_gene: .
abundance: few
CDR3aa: CASSQRGGDSNYGYTF
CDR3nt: TGTGCCAGCAGCCAGAGAGGGGGAGATTCTAACTATGGCTACACCTTC

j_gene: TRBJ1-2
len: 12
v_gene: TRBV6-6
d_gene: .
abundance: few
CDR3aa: CASSLDYYGYTF
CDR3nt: TGTGCCAGCAGCCTTGACTACTATGGCTACACCTTC

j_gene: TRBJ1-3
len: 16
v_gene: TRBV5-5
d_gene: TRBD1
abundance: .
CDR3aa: CASSHHRGELGNTIYF
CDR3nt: TGTGCCAGCAGCCATCACAGGGGTGAGCTAGGAAACACCATATATTTT

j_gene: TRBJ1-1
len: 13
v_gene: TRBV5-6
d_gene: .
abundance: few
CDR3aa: CASRLQGNTEAFF
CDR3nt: TGTGCCAGCAGACTTCAGGGGAACACTGAAGCTTTCTTT

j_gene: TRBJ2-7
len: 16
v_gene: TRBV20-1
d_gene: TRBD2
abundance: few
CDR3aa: CSARDLTSGGKYEQYF
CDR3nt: TGCAGTGCTAGAGACCTTACTAGCGGGGGAAAATACGAGCAGTACTTC

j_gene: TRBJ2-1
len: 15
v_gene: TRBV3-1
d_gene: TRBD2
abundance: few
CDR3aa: CASSHSGGDYNEQFF
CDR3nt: TGTGCCAGCAGCCACAGCGGGGGAGATTACAATGAGCAGTTCTTC

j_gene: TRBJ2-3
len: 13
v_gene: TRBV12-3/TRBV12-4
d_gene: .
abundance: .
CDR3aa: CASSLTQGDTQYF
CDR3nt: TGTGCCAGCAGTTTGACTCAGGGGGATACGCAGTATTTT

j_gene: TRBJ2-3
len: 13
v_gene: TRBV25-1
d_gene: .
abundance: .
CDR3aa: CASNRYGTDTQYF
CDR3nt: TGTGCCAGCAACCGGTACGGAACAGATACGCAGTATTTT

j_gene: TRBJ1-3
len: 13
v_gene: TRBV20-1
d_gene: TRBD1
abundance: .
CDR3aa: CSATGQGENTIYF
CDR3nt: TGCAGTGCTACGGGACAGGGTGAAAACACCATATATTTT

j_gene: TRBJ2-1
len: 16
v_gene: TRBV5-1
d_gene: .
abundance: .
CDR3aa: CASSLAPGGNYNEQFF
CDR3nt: TGCGCCAGCAGCTTGGCTCCGGGGGGCAACTACAATGAGCAGTTCTTC

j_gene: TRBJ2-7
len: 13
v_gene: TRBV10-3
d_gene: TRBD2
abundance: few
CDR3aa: CAMSLRGGYEQYF
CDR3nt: TGTGCCATGAGCTTACGGGGGGGCTACGAGCAGTACTTC

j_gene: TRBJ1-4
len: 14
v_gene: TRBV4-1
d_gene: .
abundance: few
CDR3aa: CASSQGGYTEKLFF
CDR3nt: TGCGCCAGCAGCCAAGGGGGGTATACTGAAAAACTGTTTTTT

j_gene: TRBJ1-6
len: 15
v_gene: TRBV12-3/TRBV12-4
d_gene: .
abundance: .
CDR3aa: CASSPLPDYNSPLHF
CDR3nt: TGTGCCAGCAGCCCTTTGCCGGATTATAATTCACCCCTCCACTTT

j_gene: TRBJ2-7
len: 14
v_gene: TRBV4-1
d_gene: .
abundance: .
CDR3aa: CASSQESAAYEQYF
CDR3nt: TGCGCCAGCAGCCAAGAATCCGCCGCCTACGAGCAGTACTTC

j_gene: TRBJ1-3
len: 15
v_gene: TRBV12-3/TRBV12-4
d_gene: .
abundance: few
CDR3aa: CASAQLTGFRNTIYF
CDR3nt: TGTGCCAGCGCACAATTGACAGGTTTCAGAAACACCATATATTTT

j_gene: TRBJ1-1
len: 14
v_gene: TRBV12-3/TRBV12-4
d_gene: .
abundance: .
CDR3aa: CASVFTAGDTEAFF
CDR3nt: TGTGCCAGCGTCTTCACCGCCGGGGACACTGAAGCTTTCTTT

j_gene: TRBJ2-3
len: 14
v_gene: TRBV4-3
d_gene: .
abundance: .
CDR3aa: CASSQDLTTDTQYF
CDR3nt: TGCGCCAGCAGCCAAGATCTTACCACAGATACGCAGTATTTT

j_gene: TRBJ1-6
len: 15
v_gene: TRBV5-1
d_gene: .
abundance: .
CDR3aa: CASSPALDGNSPLHF
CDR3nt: TGCGCCAGCAGCCCAGCCCTCGACGGGAATTCACCCCTCCACTTT

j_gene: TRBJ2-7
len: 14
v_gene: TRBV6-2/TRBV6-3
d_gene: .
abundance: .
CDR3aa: CASSSGSTSYEQYF
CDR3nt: TGTGCCAGCAGCTCGGGGAGTACCTCCTACGAGCAGTACTTC

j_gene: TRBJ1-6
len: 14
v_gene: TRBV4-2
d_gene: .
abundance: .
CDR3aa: CASSQGGSNSPLHF
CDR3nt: TGTGCCAGCAGCCAAGGTGGTTCGAATTCACCCCTCCACTTT

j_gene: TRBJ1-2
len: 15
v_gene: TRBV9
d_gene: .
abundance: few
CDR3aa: CASSVSQGKSNGYTF
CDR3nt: TGTGCCAGCAGCGTATCCCAGGGTAAATCGAATGGCTACACCTTC